The TCR beta chain described here comes from a study of CD8 T cells in Susac syndrome. It was with random hexamers that about 0.45 to 1 ug RNA was reverse transcribed. MiXCR, run by TCRdb on the immunoSEQ multiplex PCR reads, gives a single entry per CDR3 protein. The repertoire holds 150,000 to 200,000 distinct CDR3 sequences, with roughly 95% as singletons. V lost 5 bases and J lost 6, with 14 bases in between. The V gene's germline CDR1 is MNHEY and CDR2 SVGEGT. This CDR3 is built from 13 residues. The receptor comes from a human donor with multiple sclerosis. The chain couples TRBV6-2 or TRBV6-3 to TRBJ2-7; the D gene is possibly TRBD2 (5 bases). Specimen: CD4+ T cells from PBMCs. CDR3 region: CASSRLTSSEQYF. The CDR3 region has the DNA TGTGCCAGCAGTCGCCTTACTAGTTCCGAGCAGTACTTC.